This T cell receptor beta chain was documented in a study of shared clonotypes between healthy human individuals. About the study: Researchers assigned three CD4 naive, three CD4 memory, two CD8 naive and one CD8 memory plate to each donor. Overall study results and limits: The donor pool, a small one, limited the genetic and exposure-history diversity represented.

In germline, CDR1 is SGHDT, CDR2 YYEEEE. The CDR3 length is 14 residues. The trim removed 4 bases at V and 3 bases at J, leaving 5 bases unmatched. Notes on this clone: Its antigen is as yet unknown.

Only CD45RO-negative cells positively selected for CCR7 counted as naive CD8 cells, so terminally differentiated effector memory CD45RA+ cells were excluded. The material for each subset, its genomic DNA, was split evenly across several immunoSEQ plates. Assay: immunoSEQ multiplex PCR; the TCRdb copy retains only in-frame clones and omits some. The sample has about 2 million clones; about 95% are singletons. The receptor was isolated from a young man in good health. Sequenced sample: naive CD8+ T cells sorted from blood. The genes are TRBV5-6 and TRBJ2-7; the match to TRBD1 covers 9 bases. CDR3 DNA sequence: TGTGCCAGCAGCCACGGGACAGGGTACTACGAGCAGTACTTC. Amino acid sequence: CASSHGTGYYEQYF. Filled out from reference TRBV5-6 and TRBJ2-7, the complete variable domain reads DAGVTQSPTHLIKTRGQQVTLRCSPKSGHDTVSWYQQALGQGPQFIFQYYEEEERQRGNFPDRFSGHQFPNYSSELNVNALLLGDSALYLCASSHGTGYYEQYFGPGTRLTVT.